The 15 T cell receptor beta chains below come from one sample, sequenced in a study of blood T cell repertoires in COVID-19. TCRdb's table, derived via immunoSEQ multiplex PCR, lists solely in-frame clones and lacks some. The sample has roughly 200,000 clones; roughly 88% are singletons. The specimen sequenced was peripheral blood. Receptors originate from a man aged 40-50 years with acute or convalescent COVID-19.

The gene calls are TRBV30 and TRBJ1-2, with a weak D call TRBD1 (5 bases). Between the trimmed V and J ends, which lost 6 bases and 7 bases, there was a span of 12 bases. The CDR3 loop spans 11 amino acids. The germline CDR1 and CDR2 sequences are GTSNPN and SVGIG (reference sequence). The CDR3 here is CACQGLLGYTF. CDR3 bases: TGTGCCTGCCAGGGACTTCTTGGCTACACCTTC.

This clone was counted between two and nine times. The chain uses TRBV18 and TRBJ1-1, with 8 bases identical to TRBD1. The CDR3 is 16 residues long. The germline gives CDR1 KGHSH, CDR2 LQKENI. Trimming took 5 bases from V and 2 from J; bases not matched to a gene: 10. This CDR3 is CASSSQPDRDNTEAFF. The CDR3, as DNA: TGTGCCAGCTCAAGCCAGCCGGACAGGGACAACACTGAAGCTTTCTTT.

CDR3 sequence reads: CAWSSGGHSNQPQHF. The CDR3 DNA follows: TGTGCCTGGAGTTCAGGGGGGCATAGCAATCAGCCCCAGCATTTT. V and J are TRBV30 and TRBJ1-5; the match to TRBD1 covers 7 bases. This CDR3 is 15 amino acids long. Germline CDR1 and CDR2: GTSNPN and SVGIG (reference sequence). Trimming removed 2 bases from V and 0 bases from J; junction bases left unmatched: 4.

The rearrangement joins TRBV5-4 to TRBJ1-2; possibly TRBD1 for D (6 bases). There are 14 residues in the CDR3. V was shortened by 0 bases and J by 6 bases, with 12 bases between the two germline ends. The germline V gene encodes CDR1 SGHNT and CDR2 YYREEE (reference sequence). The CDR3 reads CASSLARTEDGYTF. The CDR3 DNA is TGTGCCAGCAGCTTGGCCCGGACAGAGGATGGCTACACCTTC.

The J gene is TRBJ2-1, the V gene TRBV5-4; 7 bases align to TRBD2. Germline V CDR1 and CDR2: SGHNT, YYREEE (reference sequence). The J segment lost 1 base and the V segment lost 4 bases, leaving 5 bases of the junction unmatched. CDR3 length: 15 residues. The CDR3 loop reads CASSRTSGSYNEQFF. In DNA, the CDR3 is TGTGCCAGCAGCCGGACTAGTGGGTCCTACAATGAGCAGTTCTTC.

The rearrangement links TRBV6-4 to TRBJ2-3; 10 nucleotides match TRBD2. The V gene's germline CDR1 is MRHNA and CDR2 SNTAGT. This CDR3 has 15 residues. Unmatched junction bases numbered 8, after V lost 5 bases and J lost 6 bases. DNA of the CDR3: TGTGCCAGCAGTCTTGAGCTAGCGGGAGTGGATACGCAGTATTTT. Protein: CASSLELAGVDTQYF.

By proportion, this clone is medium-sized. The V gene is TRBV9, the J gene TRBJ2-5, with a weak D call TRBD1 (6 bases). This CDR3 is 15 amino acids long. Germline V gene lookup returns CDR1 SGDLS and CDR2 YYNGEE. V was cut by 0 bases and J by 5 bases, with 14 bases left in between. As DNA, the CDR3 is TGTGCCAGCAGCGTAGTAGGGGCCCAGGGGGAGACCCAGTACTTC. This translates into CASSVVGAQGETQYF.

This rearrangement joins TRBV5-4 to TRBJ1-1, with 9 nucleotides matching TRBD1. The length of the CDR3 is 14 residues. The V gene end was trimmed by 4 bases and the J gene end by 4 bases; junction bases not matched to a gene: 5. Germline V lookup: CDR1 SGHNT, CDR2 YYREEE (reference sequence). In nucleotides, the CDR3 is TGTGCCAGCAGCACAACAGGGGGCGGCACTGAAGCTTTCTTT. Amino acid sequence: CASSTTGGGTEAFF.

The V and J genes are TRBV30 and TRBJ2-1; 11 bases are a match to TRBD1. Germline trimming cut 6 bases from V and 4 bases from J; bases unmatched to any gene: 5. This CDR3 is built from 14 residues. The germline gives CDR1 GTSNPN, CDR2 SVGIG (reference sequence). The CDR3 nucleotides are TGTGCCTGCATCGGGACAGGGGGTTACAATGAGCAGTTCTTC. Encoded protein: CACIGTGGYNEQFF.

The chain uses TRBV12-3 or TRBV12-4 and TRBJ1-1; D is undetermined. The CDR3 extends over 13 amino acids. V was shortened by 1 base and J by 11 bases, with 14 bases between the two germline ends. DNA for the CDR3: TGTGCCAGCAGTTTAGGGGTCGAGGTCGGGGCTTTCTTT. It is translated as CASSLGVEVGAFF.

The CDR3 sequence is CASSEEGRGSEQYF. The CDR3 region has the DNA TGTGCCAGCAGTGAAGAAGGCAGGGGAAGCGAGCAGTACTTC. The genes are TRBV2 and TRBJ2-7, with D tentatively TRBD1 (6 bases). CDR1 and CDR2 (germline): SNHLY, FYNNEI. Trimming shortened V by 1 base and J by 6 bases, and 13 bases separated the two germline ends. The CDR3 is made up of 14 amino acids. The variable domain in full, completed from reference TRBV2 and TRBJ2-7, reads EPEVTQTPSHQVTQMGQEVILRCVPISNHLYFYWYRQILGQKVEFLVSFYNNEISEKSEIFDDQFSVERPDGSNFTLKIRSTKLEDSAMYFCASSEEGRGSEQYFGPGTRLTVT.

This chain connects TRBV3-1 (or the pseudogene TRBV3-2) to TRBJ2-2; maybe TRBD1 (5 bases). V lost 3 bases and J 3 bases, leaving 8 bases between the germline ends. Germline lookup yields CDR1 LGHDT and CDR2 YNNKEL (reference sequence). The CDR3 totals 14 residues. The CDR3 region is CASSHTTDTGELFF. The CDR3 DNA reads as TGTGCCAGCAGCCACACGACAGACACCGGGGAGCTGTTTTTT.

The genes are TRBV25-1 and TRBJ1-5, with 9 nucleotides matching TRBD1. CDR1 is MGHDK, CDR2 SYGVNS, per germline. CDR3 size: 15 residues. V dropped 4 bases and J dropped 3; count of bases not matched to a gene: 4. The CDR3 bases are TGTGCCAGCAGTGGGTGGACAGGGGACAATCAGCCCCAGCATTTT. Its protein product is CASSGWTGDNQPQHF.

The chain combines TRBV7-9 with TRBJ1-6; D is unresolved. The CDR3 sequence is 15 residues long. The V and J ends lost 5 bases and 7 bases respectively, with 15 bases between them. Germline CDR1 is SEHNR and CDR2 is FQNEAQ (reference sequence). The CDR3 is CASSAPGGSNSPLHF. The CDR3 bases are TGTGCCAGCAGCGCCCCAGGAGGGTCGAATTCACCCCTCCACTTT.

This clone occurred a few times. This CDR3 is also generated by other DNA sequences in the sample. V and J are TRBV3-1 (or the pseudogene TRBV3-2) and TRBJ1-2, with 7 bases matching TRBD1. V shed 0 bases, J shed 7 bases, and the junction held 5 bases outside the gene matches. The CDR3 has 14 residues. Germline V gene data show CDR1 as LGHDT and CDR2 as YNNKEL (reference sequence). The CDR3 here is CASSQDYRGGGYTF. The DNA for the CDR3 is TGTGCCAGCAGCCAAGATTACAGGGGCGGTGGCTACACCTTC.